This is a list of T cell receptor beta chains from one sample in a study of immune characterization of retroperitoneal liposarcoma. TCRdb analysed the PCR reads with MiXCR anew, one entry per CDR3 protein. Among about 3,100 distinct CDR3 sequences listed, roughly half were seen once. Sequenced material: tumor tissue. Source of these receptors: a male donor with retroperitoneal liposarcoma. The CDR3 runs from the conserved cysteine through the conserved F or W. The order of the fields is clone size, J gene, V gene, D gene, CDR3 protein, CDR3 DNA. D genes are given only for firm matches. Only part of the rows carry a size: once, few, many, or a class if the clone is expanded.

clone_size: few; j_call: TRBJ2-5; v_call: TRBV7-8; d_call: NA; cdr3_aa: CASSPTNTEEQGETQYF; cdr3_nt: TGTGCCAGCAGCCCCACGAACACGGAGGAGCAGGGAGAGACCCAGTACTTC
clone_size: few; j_call: TRBJ2-5; v_call: TRBV7-6; d_call: TRBD2; cdr3_aa: CASSLPGGGETQYF; cdr3_nt: TGTGCCAGCAGCCTACCGGGGGGGGGAGAGACCCAGTACTTC
clone_size: few; j_call: TRBJ2-3; v_call: TRBV11-2; d_call: NA; cdr3_aa: CASSLGVGQGTQYF; cdr3_nt: TGTGCCAGCAGCTTGGGGGTGGGGCAGGGTACGCAGTATTTT
clone_size: once; j_call: TRBJ2-7; v_call: TRBV6-6; d_call: TRBD1; cdr3_aa: CASSNPGQGTPYEQYF; cdr3_nt: TGTGCCAGCAGTAACCCGGGACAGGGAACTCCCTACGAGCAGTACTTC
clone_size: NA; j_call: TRBJ2-4; v_call: TRBV6-1; d_call: TRBD1; cdr3_aa: CASSLDRAKNIQYF; cdr3_nt: TGTGCCAGCAGTTTGGACAGGGCCAAAAACATTCAGTACTTC
clone_size: NA; j_call: TRBJ2-1; v_call: TRBV6-1; d_call: NA; cdr3_aa: CASSQGRVNEQFF; cdr3_nt: TGTGCCAGCAGTCAGGGGAGGGTTAATGAGCAGTTCTTC
clone_size: large; j_call: TRBJ2-1; v_call: TRBV6-4; d_call: TRBD1; cdr3_aa: CASSDRDSNEQFF; cdr3_nt: TGTGCCAGCAGTGACCGGGACAGCAATGAGCAGTTCTTC
clone_size: NA; j_call: TRBJ2-7; v_call: TRBV6-1; d_call: NA; cdr3_aa: CASRTLGRYEQYF; cdr3_nt: TGTGCCAGCAGAACACTCGGGCGGTATGAGCAGTACTTC
clone_size: once; j_call: TRBJ2-1; v_call: TRBV6-8; d_call: TRBD2; cdr3_aa: CASSLAGGPKNEQFF; cdr3_nt: TGTGCCAGCAGCCTAGCGGGGGGGCCGAAGAATGAGCAGTTCTTC
clone_size: NA; j_call: TRBJ2-4; v_call: TRBV6-1; d_call: TRBD1; cdr3_aa: CASSGQGIAKNIQYF; cdr3_nt: TGTGCCAGCTCGGGACAGGGGATAGCCAAAAACATTCAGTACTTC
clone_size: NA; j_call: TRBJ2-1; v_call: TRBV6-1; d_call: NA; cdr3_aa: CASSVGRGYNEQFF; cdr3_nt: TGTGCCAGCAGTGTTGGGCGGGGATACAATGAGCAGTTCTTC
clone_size: NA; j_call: TRBJ1-2; v_call: TRBV6-1; d_call: TRBD1; cdr3_aa: CASRAGGAEYYGYTF; cdr3_nt: TGTGCCAGCAGGGCAGGGGGCGCCGAGTACTATGGCTACACCTTC
clone_size: large; j_call: TRBJ2-5; v_call: TRBV12-5; d_call: TRBD2; cdr3_aa: CASGLNSGRETQYF; cdr3_nt: TGTGCTAGTGGTTTGAATAGCGGGAGGGAGACCCAGTACTTC
clone_size: few; j_call: TRBJ1-1; v_call: TRBV6-1; d_call: NA; cdr3_aa: CASSQGGWTEAFF; cdr3_nt: TGTGCCAGCAGTCAAGGGGGTTGGACTGAAGCTTTCTTT
clone_size: NA; j_call: TRBJ2-7; v_call: TRBV7-2; d_call: NA; cdr3_aa: CASSLVRGRYNEQYF; cdr3_nt: TGTGCCAGCAGCTTAGTGAGGGGCCGATACAATGAGCAGTACTTC
clone_size: once; j_call: TRBJ2-1; v_call: TRBV7-8; d_call: NA; cdr3_aa: CASSARNEQFF; cdr3_nt: TGTGCCAGCAGCGCACGTAATGAGCAGTTCTTC
clone_size: hyperexpanded; j_call: TRBJ2-3; v_call: TRBV7-8; d_call: NA; cdr3_aa: CASSARLGDTQYF; cdr3_nt: TGTGCCAGCAGCGCCCGCCTTGGGGATACGCAGTATTTT
clone_size: few; j_call: TRBJ2-1; v_call: TRBV6-1; d_call: TRBD2; cdr3_aa: CASSPGLAGRNEQFF; cdr3_nt: TGTGCCAGCAGCCCGGGACTAGCGGGGAGGAATGAGCAGTTCTTC
clone_size: medium-sized; j_call: TRBJ2-1; v_call: TRBV6-1; d_call: TRBD2; cdr3_aa: CASRTGLADSSYNEQFF; cdr3_nt: TGTGCCAGCAGAACGGGACTAGCGGATAGCTCCTACAATGAGCAGTTCTTC
clone_size: few; j_call: TRBJ2-4; v_call: TRBV6-1; d_call: NA; cdr3_aa: CASSPLDRSKNIQYF; cdr3_nt: TGTGCCAGCAGTCCTCTGGATAGAAGCAAAAACATTCAGTACTTC
clone_size: once; j_call: TRBJ2-7; v_call: TRBV6-1; d_call: TRBD1; cdr3_aa: CASSPYGQGRLYEQYF; cdr3_nt: TGTGCCAGCAGTCCTTACGGACAGGGAAGGCTCTACGAGCAGTACTTC
clone_size: NA; j_call: TRBJ2-1; v_call: TRBV6-1; d_call: TRBD1; cdr3_aa: CASRNPDRGRETQFF; cdr3_nt: TGTGCCAGCAGGAATCCGGACAGGGGTCGGGAGACCCAGTTCTTC
clone_size: NA; j_call: TRBJ2-5; v_call: TRBV27; d_call: NA; cdr3_aa: CASSLSRASYNEQYF; cdr3_nt: TGTGCCAGCAGTTTATCGAGAGCCTCCTACAATGAGCAGTACTTC
clone_size: few; j_call: TRBJ2-1; v_call: TRBV6-1; d_call: TRBD1; cdr3_aa: CASRPGQSANEQFF; cdr3_nt: TGTGCCAGCAGACCGGGACAGAGTGCCAATGAGCAGTTCTTC
clone_size: NA; j_call: TRBJ1-1; v_call: TRBV27; d_call: NA; cdr3_aa: CASSYLGQPTEAFF; cdr3_nt: TGTGCCAGCAGCTATTTAGGACAGCCCACTGAAGCTTTCTTT
clone_size: NA; j_call: TRBJ2-5; v_call: TRBV6-1; d_call: NA; cdr3_aa: CASSEFGLEETQYF; cdr3_nt: TGTGCCAGCAGTGAATTTGGACTGGAAGAGACCCAGTACTTC
clone_size: few; j_call: TRBJ2-2; v_call: TRBV12-3/TRBV12-4; d_call: TRBD1; cdr3_aa: CASSPGQGIHESGELFF; cdr3_nt: TGTGCCAGCAGTCCGGGACAGGGTATTCATGAATCCGGGGAGCTGTTTTTT
clone_size: few; j_call: TRBJ2-3; v_call: TRBV6-1; d_call: NA; cdr3_aa: CASWAGRWATDTQYF; cdr3_nt: TGTGCCAGCTGGGCAGGGAGGTGGGCCACAGATACGCAGTATTTT
clone_size: NA; j_call: TRBJ2-1; v_call: TRBV11-2; d_call: NA; cdr3_aa: CASSLELGSSYNEQFF; cdr3_nt: TGTGCCAGCAGCTTAGAGTTGGGGAGCTCCTACAATGAGCAGTTCTTC
clone_size: NA; j_call: TRBJ2-1; v_call: TRBV6-1; d_call: TRBD2; cdr3_aa: CASSEAGTSGGNEQFF; cdr3_nt: TGTGCCAGCAGTGAAGCCGGGACTAGCGGGGGGAATGAGCAGTTCTTC
clone_size: few; j_call: TRBJ2-1; v_call: TRBV25-1; d_call: NA; cdr3_aa: CASSERTTSYNEQFF; cdr3_nt: TGTGCCAGCAGTGAACGCACTACTAGTTACAATGAGCAGTTCTTC
clone_size: NA; j_call: TRBJ2-6; v_call: TRBV6-1; d_call: NA; cdr3_aa: CASREAGANVLTF; cdr3_nt: TGTGCCTCCAGGGAAGCTGGGGCCAACGTCCTGACTTTC
clone_size: NA; j_call: TRBJ2-3; v_call: TRBV7-2; d_call: NA; cdr3_aa: CASSGVAGLITDTQYF; cdr3_nt: TGTGCCAGCAGCGGCGTCGCAGGGCTTATAACAGATACGCAGTATTTT
clone_size: hyperexpanded; j_call: TRBJ2-1; v_call: TRBV7-6; d_call: NA; cdr3_aa: CASSLNGGNEQFF; cdr3_nt: TGTGCCAGCAGCTTAAACGGAGGCAATGAGCAGTTCTTC
clone_size: NA; j_call: TRBJ1-1; v_call: TRBV11-1; d_call: NA; cdr3_aa: CASRPTHETHAFF; cdr3_nt: TGTGCCAGCAGACCGACACACGAAACGCATGCTTTCTTT
clone_size: few; j_call: TRBJ2-7; v_call: TRBV6-8; d_call: TRBD2; cdr3_aa: CASSGRLAGAYEQYF; cdr3_nt: TGTGCCAGCAGTGGTCGACTAGCGGGGGCCTACGAGCAGTACTTC
clone_size: NA; j_call: TRBJ1-1; v_call: TRBV10-2; d_call: NA; cdr3_aa: CASRGDTEAFF; cdr3_nt: TGCGCCAGCAGGGGCGACACTGAAGCTTTCTTT
clone_size: few; j_call: TRBJ2-1; v_call: TRBV11-2; d_call: TRBD1; cdr3_aa: CASSLGYRGSSYNEQFF; cdr3_nt: TGTGCCAGCAGCTTAGGTTACAGGGGAAGCTCCTACAATGAGCAGTTCTTC
clone_size: NA; j_call: TRBJ2-4; v_call: TRBV12-3/TRBV12-4; d_call: NA; cdr3_aa: CASTPQGLNIQYF; cdr3_nt: TGTGCCAGCACCCCTCAGGGGTTAAACATTCAGTACTTC
clone_size: few; j_call: TRBJ2-5; v_call: TRBV7-9; d_call: TRBD1; cdr3_aa: CASSLLWTGVRETQYF; cdr3_nt: TGTGCCAGCAGCTTATTGTGGACAGGGGTTCGAGAGACCCAGTACTTC
clone_size: NA; j_call: TRBJ2-7; v_call: TRBV12-3/TRBV12-4; d_call: NA; cdr3_aa: CASSFSGRRNEQYF; cdr3_nt: TGTGCCAGCAGTTTCTCCGGGAGAAGGAACGAGCAGTACTTC
clone_size: few; j_call: TRBJ2-2; v_call: TRBV7-8; d_call: NA; cdr3_aa: CASSIPFTPLFPDNRGGNTGELFF; cdr3_nt: TGTGCCAGCAGCATCCCATTTACTCCCCTATTCCCCGACAACAGGGGAGGGAACACCGGGGAGCTGTTTTTT
clone_size: NA; j_call: TRBJ2-2; v_call: TRBV7-6; d_call: TRBD1; cdr3_aa: CASSPWTGSGTGELFF; cdr3_nt: TGTGCCAGCAGCCCCTGGACAGGTTCGGGCACCGGGGAGCTGTTTTTT
clone_size: medium-sized; j_call: TRBJ2-1; v_call: TRBV7-8; d_call: NA; cdr3_aa: CASSLEGADPHNEQFF; cdr3_nt: TGTGCCAGCAGCTTAGAGGGTGCAGATCCGCACAATGAGCAGTTCTTC
clone_size: medium-sized; j_call: TRBJ2-4; v_call: TRBV6-1; d_call: TRBD2; cdr3_aa: CASREGTGAKNIQYF; cdr3_nt: TGTGCCAGCCGGGAGGGTACTGGTGCCAAAAACATTCAGTACTTC
clone_size: NA; j_call: TRBJ2-5; v_call: TRBV6-6; d_call: NA; cdr3_aa: CASTAEETQYF; cdr3_nt: TGTGCCAGCACTGCAGAAGAGACCCAGTACTTC
clone_size: medium-sized; j_call: TRBJ2-1; v_call: TRBV6-1; d_call: NA; cdr3_aa: CASSERDEQFF; cdr3_nt: TGTGCCAGCAGTGAAAGGGATGAGCAGTTCTTC
clone_size: few; j_call: TRBJ2-4; v_call: TRBV7-3; d_call: TRBD2; cdr3_aa: CASSLTLRGGGYNEQYF; cdr3_nt: TGTGCCAGCAGCTTAACATTGCGGGGGGGGGGGTACAATGAGCAGTACTTC
clone_size: NA; j_call: TRBJ1-1; v_call: TRBV12-3/TRBV12-4; d_call: NA; cdr3_aa: CASILLGDKSTEAFF; cdr3_nt: TGTGCCAGCATCCTTCTCGGGGACAAGAGCACTGAAGCTTTCTTT
clone_size: NA; j_call: TRBJ2-1; v_call: TRBV7-6; d_call: TRBD1; cdr3_aa: CASSPDRGMGETQFF; cdr3_nt: TGTGCCAGCAGCCCGGACAGGGGTATGGGGGAGACCCAGTTCTTC
clone_size: NA; j_call: TRBJ2-3; v_call: TRBV12-3/TRBV12-4; d_call: NA; cdr3_aa: CASSVGTPDTQYF; cdr3_nt: TGTGCCAGCAGTGTCGGGACTCCAGATACGCAGTATTTT